This T cell receptor (beta chain) is from a study of technical replicates of blood from a few donors. Clones were sequenced by immunoSEQ multiplex PCR, and TCRdb holds only the in-frame ones, with some missing. Seen here are tens of thousands of clones, more than 75% observed once, and the top ten hold over 4%. This CDR3 has 14 amino acids. The germline V gene has CDR1 MNHEY and CDR2 SVGAGI. V was cut by 6 bases and J by 4 bases, with 10 bases left in between. The rearrangement links TRBV6-5 to TRBJ1-6, with TRBD1 as a possible D gene (5 bases). Sequencing was performed on PBMCs. The sequence was obtained from a human donor in good health. Some clones in this sample may be carry-over from other donors' samples. The chain's CDR3 is CASSTGLYNSPLHF. The CDR3 region has the DNA TGTGCCAGCAGCACGGGACTTTATAATTCACCCCTCCACTTT.